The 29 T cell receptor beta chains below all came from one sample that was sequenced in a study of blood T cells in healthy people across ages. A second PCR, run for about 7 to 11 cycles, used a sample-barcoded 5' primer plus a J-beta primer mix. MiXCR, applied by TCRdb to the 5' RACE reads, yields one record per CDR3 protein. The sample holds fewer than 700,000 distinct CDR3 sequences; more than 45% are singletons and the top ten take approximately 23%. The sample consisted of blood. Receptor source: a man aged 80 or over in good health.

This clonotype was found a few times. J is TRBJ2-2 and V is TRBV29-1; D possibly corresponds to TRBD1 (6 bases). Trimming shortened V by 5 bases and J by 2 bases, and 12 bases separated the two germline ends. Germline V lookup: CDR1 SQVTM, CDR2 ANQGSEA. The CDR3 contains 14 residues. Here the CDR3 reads CSVLTGSNTGELFF. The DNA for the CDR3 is TGCAGCGTTTTAACAGGGAGCAACACCGGGGAGCTGTTTTTT.

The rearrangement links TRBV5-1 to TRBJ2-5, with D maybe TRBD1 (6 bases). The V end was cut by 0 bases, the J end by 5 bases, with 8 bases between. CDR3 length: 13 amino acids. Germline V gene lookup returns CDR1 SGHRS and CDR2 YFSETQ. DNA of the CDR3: TGCGCCAGCAGCTTGGGGACAGACGAGACCCAGTACTTC. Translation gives CASSLGTDETQYF.

CDR3 in DNA: TGTGCCAGCAGCTCGACACGGAGCACAGATACGCAGTATTTT. It encodes CASSSTRSTDTQYF. This sequence joins TRBV11-2 and TRBJ2-3; D is uncertain. Trimming pared 4 bases from V and 0 bases from J, leaving 8 bases between. The CDR3 has 14 residues. The V gene's germline CDR1 is SGHAT and CDR2 FQNNGV. The full variable domain, its missing parts supplied by reference TRBV11-2 and TRBJ2-3, is EAGVAQSPRYKIIEKRQSVAFWCNPISGHATLYWYQQILGQGPKLLIQFQNNGVVDDSQLPKDRFSAERLKGVDSTLKIQPAKLEDSAVYLCASSSTRSTDTQYFGPGTRLTVL.

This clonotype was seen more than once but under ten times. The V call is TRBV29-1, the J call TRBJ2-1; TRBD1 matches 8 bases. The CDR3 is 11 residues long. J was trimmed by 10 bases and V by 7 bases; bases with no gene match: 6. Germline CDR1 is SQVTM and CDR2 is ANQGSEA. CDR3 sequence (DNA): TGCAGCGGCTTCAGGGGGCGAGAGCAGTTCTTC. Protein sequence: CSGFRGREQFF.

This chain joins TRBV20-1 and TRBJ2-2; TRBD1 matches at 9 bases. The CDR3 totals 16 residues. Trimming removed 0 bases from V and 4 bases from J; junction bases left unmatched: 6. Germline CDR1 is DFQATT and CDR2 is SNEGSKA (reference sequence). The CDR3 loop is CSARDAGTGSTGELFF. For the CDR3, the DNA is TGCAGTGCTAGAGATGCGGGGACAGGGTCCACCGGGGAGCTGTTTTTT.

This CDR3 reads CASSSRGEGEQFF. CDR3 in DNA: TGTGCCAGCAGCTCGCGGGGTGAGGGGGAGCAGTTCTTC. The rearrangement joins TRBV9 to TRBJ2-1; D possibly corresponds to TRBD2 (6 bases). V lost 4 bases, J lost 10 bases, and 15 bases lay in between. This CDR3 has 13 amino acids. Per germline, CDR1 SGDLS and CDR2 YYNGEE.

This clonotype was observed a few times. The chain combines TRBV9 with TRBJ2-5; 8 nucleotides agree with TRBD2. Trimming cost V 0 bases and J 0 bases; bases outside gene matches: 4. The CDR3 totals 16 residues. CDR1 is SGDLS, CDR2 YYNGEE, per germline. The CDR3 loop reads CASSVAGTRNQETQYF. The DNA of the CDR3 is TGTGCCAGCAGCGTAGCCGGGACTAGAAACCAAGAGACCCAGTACTTC.

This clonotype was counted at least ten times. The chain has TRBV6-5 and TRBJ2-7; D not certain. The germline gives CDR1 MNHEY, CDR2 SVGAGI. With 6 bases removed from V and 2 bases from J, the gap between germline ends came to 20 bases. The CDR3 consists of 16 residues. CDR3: CASRVASDAAPYEQYF. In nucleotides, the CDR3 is TGTGCCAGCAGGGTAGCTAGTGACGCGGCCCCCTACGAGCAGTACTTC.

The CDR3 region has the DNA TGTGCCAGCAGAGACGCAGGGGGCGGGAACACTGAAGCTTTCTTT. This sequence encodes CASRDAGGGNTEAFF. J is TRBJ1-1 and V is TRBV6-1; 8 nucleotides align to TRBD1. Germline values: CDR1 MNHNS, CDR2 SASEGT. This CDR3 comprises 15 residues. The V and J ends lost 6 bases and 1 base, in that order; junction bases with no gene match: 7.

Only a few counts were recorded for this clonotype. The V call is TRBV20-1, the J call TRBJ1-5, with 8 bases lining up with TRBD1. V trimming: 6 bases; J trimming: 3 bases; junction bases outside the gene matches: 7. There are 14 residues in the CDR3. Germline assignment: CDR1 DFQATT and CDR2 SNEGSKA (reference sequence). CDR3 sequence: CSAPTGVINQPQHF. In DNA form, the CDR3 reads TGCAGTGCCCCGACAGGGGTAATCAATCAGCCCCAGCATTTT.

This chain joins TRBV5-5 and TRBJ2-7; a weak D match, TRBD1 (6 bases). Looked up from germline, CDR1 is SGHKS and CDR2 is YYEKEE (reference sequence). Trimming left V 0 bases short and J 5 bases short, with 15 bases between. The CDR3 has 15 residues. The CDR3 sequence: CASSLVQGFSDEQYF. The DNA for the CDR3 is TGTGCCAGCAGCTTGGTCCAGGGGTTTAGCGACGAGCAGTACTTC.

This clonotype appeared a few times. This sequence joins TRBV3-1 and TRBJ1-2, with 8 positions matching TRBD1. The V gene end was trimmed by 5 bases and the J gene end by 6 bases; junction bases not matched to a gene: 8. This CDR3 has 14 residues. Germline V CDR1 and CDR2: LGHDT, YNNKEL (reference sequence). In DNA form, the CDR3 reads TGTGCCAGCAGCGCGGACAGGGCCCCCGATGGCTACACCTTC. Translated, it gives CASSADRAPDGYTF.

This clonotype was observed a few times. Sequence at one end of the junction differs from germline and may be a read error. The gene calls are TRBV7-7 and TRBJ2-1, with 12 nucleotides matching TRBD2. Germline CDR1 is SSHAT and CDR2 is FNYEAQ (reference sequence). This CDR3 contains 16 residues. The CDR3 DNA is TGTGCTAGCAGCCCCATGACTAGCGGGGGACACAATGAGCAGTTCTTC. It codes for CASSPMTSGGHNEQFF.

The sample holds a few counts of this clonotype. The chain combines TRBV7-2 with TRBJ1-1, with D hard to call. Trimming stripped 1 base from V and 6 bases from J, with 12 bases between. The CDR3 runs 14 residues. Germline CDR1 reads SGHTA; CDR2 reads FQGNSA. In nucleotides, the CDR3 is TGTGCCAGCAGCTTAGAACCGGGATTGCCTGAAGCTTTCTTT. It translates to CASSLEPGLPEAFF.

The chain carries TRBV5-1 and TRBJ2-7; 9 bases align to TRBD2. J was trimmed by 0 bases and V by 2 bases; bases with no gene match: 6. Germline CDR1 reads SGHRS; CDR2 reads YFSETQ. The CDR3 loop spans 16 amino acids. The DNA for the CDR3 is TGCGCCAGCAGCTTCTGGACTAGCGAGTACTCCTACGAGCAGTACTTC. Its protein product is CASSFWTSEYSYEQYF.

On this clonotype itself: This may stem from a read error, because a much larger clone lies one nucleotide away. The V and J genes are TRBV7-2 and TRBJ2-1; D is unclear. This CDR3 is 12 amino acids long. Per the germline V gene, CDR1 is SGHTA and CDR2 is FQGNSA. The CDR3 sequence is CASGLGRSEQFF. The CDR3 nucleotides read TGTGCCAGCGGCTTAGGTCGCTCTGAGCAGTTCTTC.

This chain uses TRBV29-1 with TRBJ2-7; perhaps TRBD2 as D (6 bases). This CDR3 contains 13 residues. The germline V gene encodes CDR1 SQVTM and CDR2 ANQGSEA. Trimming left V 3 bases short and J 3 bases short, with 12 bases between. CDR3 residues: CSVDSRESYEQYF. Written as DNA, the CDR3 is TGCAGCGTTGACAGCCGGGAGAGCTACGAGCAGTACTTC.

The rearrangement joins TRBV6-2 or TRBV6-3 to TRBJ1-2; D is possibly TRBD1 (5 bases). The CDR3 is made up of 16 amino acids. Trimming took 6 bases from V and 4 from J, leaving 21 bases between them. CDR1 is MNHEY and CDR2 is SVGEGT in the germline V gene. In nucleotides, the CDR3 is TGTGCCAGCAGCTCCCCCCGGGGGGAATCCGGCTATGGCTACACCTTC. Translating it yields CASSSPRGESGYGYTF.

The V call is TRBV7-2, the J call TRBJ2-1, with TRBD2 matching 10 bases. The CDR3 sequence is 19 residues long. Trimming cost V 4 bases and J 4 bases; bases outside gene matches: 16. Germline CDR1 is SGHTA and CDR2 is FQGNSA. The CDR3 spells CASSSSWGAGGPMYNEQFF. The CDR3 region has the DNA TGTGCCAGCAGCTCGTCGTGGGGAGCGGGAGGGCCGATGTACAATGAGCAGTTCTTC.

CDR3 nucleotide sequence: TGTGCCAGCAGCTTGGTGGACAGATCTAACTATGGCTACACCTTC. Translating it yields CASSLVDRSNYGYTF. The V call is TRBV5-5, the J call TRBJ1-2; TRBD1 is a possible D gene (6 bases). V lost 0 bases and J 0 bases, leaving 9 bases between the germline ends. Germline V gene data show CDR1 as SGHKS and CDR2 as YYEKEE (reference sequence). The CDR3 length is 15 residues.

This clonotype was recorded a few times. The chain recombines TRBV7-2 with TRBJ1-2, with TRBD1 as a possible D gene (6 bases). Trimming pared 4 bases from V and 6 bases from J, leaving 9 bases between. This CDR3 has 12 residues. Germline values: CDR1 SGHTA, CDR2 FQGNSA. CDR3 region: CASSSTGNGYTF. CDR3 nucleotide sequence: TGTGCCAGCAGCTCAACAGGGAATGGCTACACCTTC.

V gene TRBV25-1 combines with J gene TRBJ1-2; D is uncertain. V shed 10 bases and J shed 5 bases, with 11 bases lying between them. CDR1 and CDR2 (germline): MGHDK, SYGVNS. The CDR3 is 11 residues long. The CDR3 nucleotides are TGTGCCACCAACGAAAATTATGGCTACACCTTC. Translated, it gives CATNENYGYTF.

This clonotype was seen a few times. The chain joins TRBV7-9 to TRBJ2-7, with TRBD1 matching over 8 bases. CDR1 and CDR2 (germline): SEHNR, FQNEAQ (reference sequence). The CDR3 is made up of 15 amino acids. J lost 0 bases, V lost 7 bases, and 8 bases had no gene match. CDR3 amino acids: CASTQGAGVSYEQYF. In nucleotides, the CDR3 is TGTGCCAGCACCCAGGGGGCAGGGGTCTCCTACGAGCAGTACTTC.

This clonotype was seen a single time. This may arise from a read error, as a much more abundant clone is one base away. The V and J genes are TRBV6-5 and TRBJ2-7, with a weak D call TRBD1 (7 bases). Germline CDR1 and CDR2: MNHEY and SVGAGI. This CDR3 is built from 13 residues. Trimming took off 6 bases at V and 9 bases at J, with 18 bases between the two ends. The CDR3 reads CASRRDRKVGQYF. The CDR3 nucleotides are TGTGCCAGCAGGCGGGACAGAAAAGTTGGGCAGTACTTC.

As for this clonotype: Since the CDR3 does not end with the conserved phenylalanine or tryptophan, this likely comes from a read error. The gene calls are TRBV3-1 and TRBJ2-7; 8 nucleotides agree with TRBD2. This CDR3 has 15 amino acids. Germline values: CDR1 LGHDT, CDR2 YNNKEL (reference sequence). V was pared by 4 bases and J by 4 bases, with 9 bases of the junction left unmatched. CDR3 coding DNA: TGTGCCAGCAGCCCCATCGGGGGGGCCCCTTACGAGCAGTACTCC. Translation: CASSPIGGAPYEQYS.

The CDR3 DNA reads as TGCGCCAGCAGCCAAGTTCCACGCGGACTAGCGCAAGAGACCCAGTACTTC. The encoded protein is CASSQVPRGLAQETQYF. The gene calls are TRBV4-3 and TRBJ2-5; 9 bases map to TRBD2. The junction had 8 bases not matched to a gene; V was cut back by 1 base and J by 2 bases. The germline V gene has CDR1 LGHNA and CDR2 YSLEER. The CDR3 has 17 amino acids.

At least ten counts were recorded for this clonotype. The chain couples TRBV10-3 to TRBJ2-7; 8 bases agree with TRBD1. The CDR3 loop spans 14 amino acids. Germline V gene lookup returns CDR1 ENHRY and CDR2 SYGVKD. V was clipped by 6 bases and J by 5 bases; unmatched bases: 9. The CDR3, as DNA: TGTGCCATCAGGAGACAGGGGAGTACGGACGAGCAGTACTTC. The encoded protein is CAIRRQGSTDEQYF.

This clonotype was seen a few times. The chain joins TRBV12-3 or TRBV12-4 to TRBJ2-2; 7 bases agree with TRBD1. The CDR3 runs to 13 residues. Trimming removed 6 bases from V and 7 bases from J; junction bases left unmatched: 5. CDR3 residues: CASRLGQVGELFF. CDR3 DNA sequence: TGTGCCAGCAGGCTTGGACAGGTCGGGGAGCTGTTTTTT.

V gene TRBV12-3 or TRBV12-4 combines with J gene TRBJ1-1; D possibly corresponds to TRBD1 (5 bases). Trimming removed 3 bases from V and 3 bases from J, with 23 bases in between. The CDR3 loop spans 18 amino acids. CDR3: CASSLGPYRNNWDTEAFF. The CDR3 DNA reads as TGTGCCAGCAGTTTGGGCCCTTACAGGAACAATTGGGACACTGAAGCTTTCTTT.